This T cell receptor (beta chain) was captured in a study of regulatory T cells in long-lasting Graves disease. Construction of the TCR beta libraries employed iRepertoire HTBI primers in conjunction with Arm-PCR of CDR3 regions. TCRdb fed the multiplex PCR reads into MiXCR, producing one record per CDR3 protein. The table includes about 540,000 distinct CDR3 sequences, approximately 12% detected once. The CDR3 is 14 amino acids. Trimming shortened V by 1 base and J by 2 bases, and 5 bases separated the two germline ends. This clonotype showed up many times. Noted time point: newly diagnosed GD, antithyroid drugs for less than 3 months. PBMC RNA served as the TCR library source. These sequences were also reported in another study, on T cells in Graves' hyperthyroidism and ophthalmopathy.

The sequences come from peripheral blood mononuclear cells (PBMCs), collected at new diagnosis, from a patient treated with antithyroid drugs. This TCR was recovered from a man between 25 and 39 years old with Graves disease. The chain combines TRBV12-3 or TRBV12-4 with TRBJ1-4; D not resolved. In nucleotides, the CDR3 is TGTGCCAGCAGTTTAGACGGTACTAATGAAAAACTGTTTTTT. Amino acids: CASSLDGTNEKLFF.